Sequencing of this TCR beta chain was carried out in a study of CD39 and CD103 CD8 tumor-infiltrating T cells (dated by TCRdb to about 2018). Background for the entire study: An HPV-positive HNSCC, an HPV-negative HNSCC, an ovarian cancer and a melanoma patient were represented in the repertoire comparisons shown. Repertoires of CD8 TIL subsets defined by CD103 and CD39 were compared with peripheral memory CD8 T cells by TCRbeta CDR3 deep sequencing. Study-wide conclusions, independent of this receptor: DP CD8 TILs appeared more oligoclonal than DN and SP CD8 TILs and blood memory CD8 T cells, with top 30 clonotypes covering roughly 56-90%. DP TIL clonotypes were rarely detected in blood or uninvolved lymph node, whereas DN TIL clonotypes were found to largely overlap with peripheral memory CD8 repertoires.

In this sample, this clone turned up a few times. No antigen is known for it. Base quality data are lacking; no much larger clone is found one base away. For each subset, between about 8,500 and 110,000 sorted cells were used for genomic DNA extraction with the DNeasy Blood and Tissue Kit. The TCRbeta V-J or V-D-J regions were sequenced and mapped through the immunoSEQ service, and coverage above 10x per sample was achieved. The original methods were these. Only productive rearrangements exported from the immunoSEQ Analyzer platform were analyzed, with clonality assessed on the 500 most abundant clones. Repertoire overlap between populations was quantified with the Morisita-Horn similarity index and the Jaccard index. Morisita-Horn similarity between CD8 T-cell subset TCR repertoires was measured in a handful of cancer patients. TCRdb re-hosts the immuneACCESS table, in-frame sequences only. Its copies lack some clones; in the studies checked, an unresolved V gene accounts for under half of them, and the cause for the rest is not known. V and J calls and clone size are given by that table; D and trimming were obtained from the DNA. The sample includes over 950 clones, with about 70% observed a single time. The biggest ten clones account for 25% to 30% of the sample.

V sheds 0 bases and J sheds 7 bases, leaving 19 bases between their ends. Its CDR3 holds 17 amino acids, cysteine through phenylalanine. Kept here is only the CDR3 DNA, which spans 51 bases and is read in frame from base 1. From a lookup of the germline V gene (reference sequence), CDR1 and CDR2 are MNHEY and SMNVEV. Patients were not receiving therapy at sample collection, though earlier treatments ranged from chemotherapy, radiotherapy, surgery and immunotherapy to none. After thawing, cells were enriched for T lymphocytes using a negative-selection kit, and EpCAM beads were added for tumor-infiltrating lymphocytes. CD8 TIL subsets were FACS-sorted as CD3+CD4-CD8+CD45RA- cells split by CD39 and CD103 expression into DN, SP and DP. Tumor specimens were minced, digested for 1 h with hyaluronidase, collagenase and DNase, filtered, enriched by Ficoll and cryopreserved. Populations were sorted to roughly 99% purity on a FACSAria II, and cell pellets were frozen for TCR sequencing without culture.

The V and J segments used are TRBV27 and TRBJ2-1; the best D guess is TRBD1, with 5 bases matching. The sequenced material came from CD39- CD103- CD8+ T cells sorted from the tumor. According to the study, the label for this sample's cell subset or site signals: CD103-CD39- double-negative CD45RA- CD8 T cells. The TCR originated in a human donor with ovarian cancer. The CDR3 in this case is CASSLSIQGRRWNEQFF. The nucleotides are TGTGCCAGCAGTTTATCGATCCAGGGAAGACGCTGGAATGAGCAGTTCTTC.